This T cell receptor beta chain is drawn from a study of T cell responses to AZD1222 COVID-19 vaccine. The CDR3 contains 13 residues. In germline, CDR1 is MDHEN, CDR2 SYDVKM. V dropped 3 bases and J dropped 3; count of bases not matched to a gene: 2. Second-dose timings of about 4 or about 12 weeks were pooled. Findings of the study overall: Donors were mostly white British, more females; clonal diversity possibly underestimated. Spike-spanning, vaccine-associated CD4 TCRs were dominant at 160-218 and 743-854. Repertoire sampling occurred only after the peak T cell response.

As for this clone: Its antigen is not identified.

TCRdb keeps only in-frame clones here, not all; method: immunoSEQ multiplex PCR. The sample lists some 79,000 clones; roughly 80% were seen once. This material consisted of peripheral blood, taken 28 days after the second AZD1222 dose. The source of this sequence is an adult who received the AZD1222 COVID-19 vaccine. This sequence joins TRBV28 and TRBJ2-7; 7 nucleotides agree with TRBD2. CDR3 in amino acids: CASSLGGNYEQYF. The CDR3 DNA reads TGTGCCAGCAGTTTGGGGGGGAACTACGAGCAGTACTTC.